The 26 T cell receptor beta chains given below trace back to one sample, sequenced in a study of shared T cell receptors in the human thymus. Some clones are missing from TCRdb's copy, which holds only in-frame ones; the method was immunoSEQ multiplex PCR. The sample lists roughly 710,000 clones; approximately 85% were seen once. The same data also contributed to another study, on human thymus T cells.

The sequenced sample was thymocytes. Every receptor here comes from a girl under two years old with a congenital heart defect.

About this clone itself: A read error may produce the germline difference seen at one junction end. The chain uses TRBV7-7 and TRBJ2-2; 8 nucleotides line up with TRBD1. CDR1 is SSHAT, CDR2 FNYEAQ, per germline (reference sequence). The CDR3 is 16 residues long. The CDR3 DNA reads as TGTGCTAGCAGCTTAGGACAGGGCGCCGGCACCGGGGAGCTGTTTTTT. Its translation is CASSLGQGAGTGELFF.

The V call is TRBV10-3, the J call TRBJ2-5; 11 bases align to TRBD2. Losses at the gene ends were 2 bases for V and 3 bases for J; bases not matched to a gene: 2. CDR1 is ENHRY, CDR2 SYGVKD, per germline. There are 15 residues in the CDR3. The CDR3, as DNA: TGTGCCATCAGTGAGCCTAGCGGGGGGAAAGAGACCCAGTACTTC. This sequence encodes CAISEPSGGKETQYF.

This clone has a single count. The chain employs TRBV28 and TRBJ1-1; D gene unclear. Germline V gives CDR1 MDHEN, CDR2 SYDVKM. This CDR3 comprises 13 residues. V lost 6 bases and J lost 6, with 14 bases in between. For the CDR3, the DNA is TGTGCCAGCAGCAGGCAGCTTAAGGCTGAAGCTTTCTTT. Its translation: CASSRQLKAEAFF.

The chain couples TRBV6-1 to TRBJ2-5; TRBD1 agrees at 9 bases. The length of the CDR3 is 12 residues. Germline lookup yields CDR1 MNHNS and CDR2 SASEGT. The CDR3 loop reads CGTGAVQETQYF. Written as DNA, the CDR3 is TGTGGGACAGGGGCTGTACAAGAGACCCAGTACTTC.

The chain has TRBV7-9 and TRBJ1-2; no firm D call. The CDR3 has 16 residues. Germline-derived CDR1 and CDR2 are SEHNR and FQNEAQ (reference sequence). V gave up 6 bases and J gave up 7 bases, with 24 bases separating them. This CDR3 reads CASRLRRRAYKRGYTF. In DNA, the CDR3 is TGTGCCAGCAGACTCAGGAGGCGGGCGTACAAACGTGGCTACACCTTC.

CDR3 region: CASSQGAGARVNYEQYF. CDR3 coding DNA: TGTGCCAGCAGCCAAGGGGCAGGTGCCAGGGTAAACTACGAGCAGTACTTC. The chain couples TRBV4-2 to TRBJ2-7; D is perhaps TRBD1 (5 bases). The CDR3 is 17 amino acids. The V end lost 1 base, the J end lost 3 bases, and 19 bases lay between the germline ends. Germline CDR1 reads LGHNA; CDR2 reads YNFKEQ.

The rearrangement links TRBV4-3 to TRBJ2-7; TRBD2 aligns across 8 bases. V shed 0 bases and J 3 bases; nucleotides not matched to a gene: 19. CDR1 and CDR2 from the germline V gene are LGHNA and YSLEER. The length of the CDR3 is 20 residues. CDR3 sequence reads: CASSQDQLVGPGLGNYEQYF. CDR3 coding DNA: TGCGCCAGCAGCCAAGATCAGCTAGTCGGTCCGGGACTAGGAAACTACGAGCAGTACTTC.

V is TRBV18 and J is TRBJ2-1; TRBD2 agrees at 8 bases. Germline V CDR1 and CDR2: KGHSH, LQKENI. J lost 8 bases, V lost 6 bases, and 15 bases had no gene match. The CDR3 runs 16 residues. The CDR3 spells CASSEAGPLREDEQFF. As DNA, the CDR3 is TGTGCCAGCTCTGAGGCAGGGCCTTTGCGGGAGGATGAGCAGTTCTTC.

The chain joins TRBV28 to TRBJ2-7; TRBD2 aligns across 7 bases. The CDR3 loop spans 13 amino acids. Germline V gives CDR1 MDHEN, CDR2 SYDVKM. Trimming at V came to 3 bases and at J to 5 bases, leaving 4 bases not matched to a gene. The CDR3 sequence: CASSFERGNEQYF. CDR3 DNA sequence: TGTGCCAGCAGTTTTGAGCGGGGCAACGAGCAGTACTTC.

The genes are TRBV10-1 and TRBJ2-5; a possible D gene is TRBD2 (6 bases). The CDR3 spans 16 residues. Germline assignment: CDR1 WNHNN and CDR2 SYGVQD (reference sequence). V was cut by 0 bases and J by 5 bases, with 16 bases left in between. In DNA form, the CDR3 reads TGCGCCAGCAGTGAGTCCGTGACTAGGAGGGAGGAGACCCAGTACTTC. Amino acid sequence: CASSESVTRREETQYF.

CDR3 protein: CASSPFPDRLCGYTF. CDR3 nucleotide sequence: TGTGCCAGCAGCCCCTTCCCAGACAGGTTGTGTGGCTACACCTTC. The gene calls are TRBV7-9 and TRBJ1-2; a possible D gene is TRBD1 (6 bases). Germline lookup yields CDR1 SEHNR and CDR2 FQNEAQ (reference sequence). This CDR3 has 15 amino acids. The germline V and J ends were trimmed by 5 bases and 7 bases, with 20 bases remaining between them.

The chain employs TRBV7-2 and TRBJ2-7; D perhaps matches TRBD1 (6 bases). The CDR3 spans 18 residues. CDR1 is SGHTA, CDR2 FQGNSA, per germline. V lost 5 bases to trimming and J lost 0 bases, with 23 bases between them. The CDR3 reads CASSLRSDSNAYSYEQYF. CDR3 bases: TGTGCCAGCAGCCTACGGTCGGACAGCAACGCCTACTCCTACGAGCAGTACTTC.

This clone was observed a single time. This chain links TRBV5-4 with TRBJ1-2, with D perhaps TRBD1 (5 bases). The germline V gene encodes CDR1 SGHNT and CDR2 YYREEE (reference sequence). This CDR3 comprises 16 residues. Trimming removed 0 bases at V and 1 base at J, with 13 bases between. Written as DNA, the CDR3 is TGTGCCAGCAGCTTGGCCCAAAGGGACTTTAACTATGGCTACACCTTC. Translating gives CASSLAQRDFNYGYTF.

This clone was observed a handful of times. The V gene is TRBV5-1, the J gene TRBJ2-3; no definite D call. This CDR3 comprises 13 residues. Trimming took off 2 bases at V and 14 bases at J, with 18 bases between the two ends. CDR1 is SGHRS and CDR2 is YFSETQ in the germline V gene. CDR3 sequence: CASSLKPGQRRYF. The CDR3 region has the DNA TGCGCCAGCAGCTTAAAGCCCGGCCAGAGGAGGTATTTT.

This rearrangement joins TRBV5-6 to TRBJ2-7, with D uncertain. The CDR3 covers 14 residues. Trimming took off 2 bases at V and 0 bases at J, with 9 bases between the two ends. The germline V gene encodes CDR1 SGHDT and CDR2 YYEEEE. The CDR3 reads CASSFELSSYEQYF. CDR3 nucleotides: TGTGCCAGCAGCTTTGAGTTGAGCTCCTACGAGCAGTACTTC.

V is TRBV5-1 and J is TRBJ1-1; D possibly corresponds to TRBD1 (5 bases). The CDR3 runs 16 residues. The germline V and J ends were trimmed by 1 base and 5 bases, with 18 bases remaining between them. CDR1 and CDR2 from the germline V gene are SGHRS and YFSETQ. The CDR3 sequence is CASSLPIDKGVTEAFF. CDR3 nucleotides: TGCGCCAGCAGCTTGCCTATCGACAAAGGGGTGACTGAAGCTTTCTTT.

The V and J genes are TRBV12-5 and TRBJ2-2; 9 bases align to TRBD2. There are 14 residues in the CDR3. V was clipped by 5 bases and J by 4 bases; unmatched bases: 2. From germline, CDR1 is LGHNT and CDR2 FRNRAP. CDR3 sequence (DNA): TGTGCTAGTGGTCGGGGACTAGCCACCGGGGAGCTGTTTTTT. This sequence encodes CASGRGLATGELFF.

V gene TRBV2 combines with J gene TRBJ2-1, with 7 positions matching TRBD1. J lost 5 bases, V lost 7 bases, and 14 bases had no gene match. Per germline, CDR1 SNHLY and CDR2 FYNNEI. The CDR3 loop spans 16 amino acids. CDR3 in DNA: TGTGCCAGCATCCCAAGCGCCGGGACAGCAGACAATGAGCAGTTCTTC. Protein product: CASIPSAGTADNEQFF.

In its sample, this clone was seen a few times. V and J are TRBV5-4 and TRBJ2-7; D is perhaps TRBD1 (6 bases). Germline V gene data show CDR1 as SGHNT and CDR2 as YYREEE (reference sequence). Trimming removed 4 bases from V and 3 bases from J, with 20 bases in between. The CDR3 length is 16 residues. The CDR3 loop is CASSQAGDRPSYEQYF. DNA of the CDR3: TGTGCCAGCAGCCAAGCCGGCGACAGGCCAAGCTACGAGCAGTACTTC. Variable domain in full (rest from reference TRBV5-4 and TRBJ2-7): ETGVTQSPTHLIKTRGQQVTLRCSSQSGHNTVSWYQQALGQGPQFIFQYYREEENGRGNFPPRFSGLQFPNYSSELNVNALELDDSALYLCASSQAGDRPSYEQYFGPGTRLTVT.

This rearrangement joins TRBV9 to TRBJ2-3, with D possibly matching TRBD1 (8 bases). The CDR3 loop spans 16 amino acids. Looked up from germline, CDR1 is SGDLS and CDR2 is YYNGEE. Deletions cut 2 bases from V and 7 bases from J, with 20 bases between. The CDR3 reads CASSVRGRGNRHTQYF. DNA for the CDR3: TGTGCCAGCAGCGTCAGGGGGCGGGGGAACCGTCATACGCAGTATTTT. The full variable domain, rest sourced from reference TRBV9 and TRBJ2-3, is DSGVTQTPKHLITATGQRVTLRCSPRSGDLSVYWYQQSLDQGLQFLIQYYNGEERAKGNILERFSAQQFPDLHSELNLSSLELGDSALYFCASSVRGRGNRHTQYFGPGTRLTVL.

V usage is TRBV6-5 and J usage is TRBJ1-2; 9 nucleotides match TRBD1. The CDR3 is made up of 14 amino acids. V was clipped by 7 bases and J by 0 bases; unmatched bases: 3. The germline V gene encodes CDR1 MNHEY and CDR2 SVGAGI. CDR3 in DNA: TGTGCCAGCACCGGGACAGGGTCTAACTATGGCTACACCTTC. This gives the protein CASTGTGSNYGYTF.

V is TRBV6-1 and J is TRBJ2-7; 7 bases align to TRBD2. J lost 0 bases, V lost 7 bases, and 3 bases had no gene match. This CDR3 is built from 13 residues. The germline V gene encodes CDR1 MNHNS and CDR2 SASEGT. The CDR3: CASIGRSSYEQYF. The CDR3 nucleotides read TGTGCCAGCATCGGGAGGAGCTCCTACGAGCAGTACTTC.

In its sample, this clone was seen once. The chain has TRBV7-9 and TRBJ2-1; D may be TRBD2 (6 bases). The germline CDR1 and CDR2 sequences are SEHNR and FQNEAQ (reference sequence). The CDR3 runs 13 residues. The germline V and J ends were trimmed by 4 bases and 7 bases, with 11 bases remaining between them. This CDR3 is CASSSRGGNEQFF. The CDR3, as DNA: TGTGCCAGCAGCTCGCGGGGAGGAAATGAGCAGTTCTTC. The full variable domain, in which reference TRBV7-9 and TRBJ2-1 provide the parts outside the CDR3, is DTGVSQNPRHKITKRGQNVTFRCDPISEHNRLYWYRQTLGQGPEFLTYFQNEAQLEKSRLLSDRFSAERPKGSFSTLEIQRTEQGDSAMYLCASSSRGGNEQFFGPGTRLTVL.

This clone was seen only a few times. The rearrangement links TRBV6-6 to TRBJ1-2, with a possible D match to TRBD1 (6 bases). Germline V lookup: CDR1 MNHNY, CDR2 SVGAGI (reference sequence). The CDR3 is made up of 14 amino acids. The V end lost 0 bases, the J end lost 6 bases, and 11 bases lay between the germline ends. The CDR3 protein is CASSYSKNRDGYTF. CDR3 bases: TGTGCCAGCAGTTACTCCAAAAACAGGGATGGCTACACCTTC.

The rearrangement joins TRBV18 to TRBJ2-7; 8 bases map to TRBD1. J was trimmed by 7 bases and V by 4 bases; bases with no gene match: 12. The CDR3 contains 15 residues. Germline lookup yields CDR1 KGHSH and CDR2 LQKENI. The CDR3 DNA reads TGTGCCAGCTCACTCGGCGGGGACAGGAAGGGAGAGCAGTACTTC. Translated: CASSLGGDRKGEQYF. The entire variable domain, with the rest obtained from reference TRBV18 and TRBJ2-7, is as follows: NAGVMQNPRHLVRRRGQEARLRCSPMKGHSHVYWYRQLPEEGLKFMVYLQKENIIDESGMPKERFSAEFPKEGPSILRIQQVVRGDSAAYFCASSLGGDRKGEQYFGPGTRLTVT.

V is TRBV6-5 and J is TRBJ1-6; 8 bases match TRBD1. This CDR3 contains 14 residues. Germline CDR1 reads MNHEY; CDR2 reads SVGAGI. Losses at the gene ends were 7 bases for V and 9 bases for J; bases not matched to a gene: 8. CDR3 residues: CASNQQGASSPLHF. The CDR3 DNA is TGTGCCAGCAATCAGCAGGGGGCCTCTTCACCCCTCCACTTT.